This T cell receptor (beta chain) was recorded in a study of blood T cell repertoires in COVID-19. For the study at large: From the United States, Italy and Spain came samples of acute and convalescent COVID-19.

CDR1 is SQVTM and CDR2 is ANQGSEA in the germline V gene. This CDR3 comprises 13 residues. The V end was cut by 3 bases, the J end by 7 bases, with 13 bases between. Using immunoSEQ multiplex PCR, the repertoire was profiled, and TCRdb retains in-frame clones only, with some absent. This sample has roughly 87,000 clones, with over 70% found just once. The material sequenced was peripheral blood. The rearrangement links TRBV29-1 to TRBJ2-1; D unclear. This TCR was sampled from a woman between 45 and 60 years old with acute or convalescent COVID-19. The DNA of the CDR3 is TGCAGCGTTGATGGTGGTAGTAGTAATGAGCAGTTCTTC. The encoded protein is CSVDGGSSNEQFF.